This TCR beta chain emerged from a study of graft-versus-host responses after intestinal transplantation. Study in general: Each of the recipients got a multivisceral, liver-intestinal, or isolated intestinal transplant. Every recipient had anti-thymocyte globulin induction and about three years of tacrolimus plus steroids. General study points: GvH clones occurred in recipient marrow; some first appeared in ileum or blood. Early post-transplant falls in HvG clones accompanied the peak levels of circulating GvH clones.

Sequencing used immunoSEQ multiplex PCR; TCRdb keeps in-frame clones, though not all of them. Of about 130,000 clones in the sample, roughly nine tenths were seen once. CDR3 length equals 18 residues. Germline-derived CDR1 and CDR2 are SEHNR and FQNEAQ (reference sequence). The V end was cut by 2 bases, the J end by 3 bases, with 20 bases between. Concerning this clone itself: Its target is not known.

The chain carries TRBV7-9 and TRBJ2-1, with a weak D call TRBD2 (6 bases). Here the sequenced sample was unstimulated CD4+ T cells sorted from spleen or lymph node cells, taken before intestinal transplant. The sequence came from a human donor who received an intestinal transplant. The DNA for the CDR3 is TGTGCCAGCAGCTTATGGGGTTTGGGGACTGGAGGCTACAATGAGCAGTTCTTC. Its translation: CASSLWGLGTGGYNEQFF. The full variable domain, completed using reference TRBV7-9 and TRBJ2-1, is DTGVSQNPRHKITKRGQNVTFRCDPISEHNRLYWYRQTLGQGPEFLTYFQNEAQLEKSRLLSDRFSAERPKGSFSTLEIQRTEQGDSAMYLCASSLWGLGTGGYNEQFFGPGTRLTVL.